This TCR beta chain stems from a study of post-analysis software for immune sequencing data. Looking at the study overall: Several disease courses (relapsing-remitting, secondary progressive and progressive-relapsing) of multiple sclerosis were included.

Unique-molecular-identifier-tagged TCR beta cDNA libraries were used. TCRdb independently ran MiXCR on the PCR reads; one entry per CDR3 protein. This table holds hundreds of thousands of distinct CDR3 sequences, 45% found once. This clonotype has ten or more counts. What it binds is not known. Overall study findings and caveats: Strong same-batch co-clustering of samples appeared with F measure clustering. Controls had significantly higher normalized Chao1 diversity than multiple sclerosis patients. The study found TRBV5-6, TRBV5-1 and TRBV20-1 among about 5 TRBV segments more frequent in patients than controls.

The CDR3 is made up of 12 amino acids. Germline V gene lookup returns CDR1 MDHEN and CDR2 SYDVKM. Trimming shortened V by 6 bases and J by 5 bases, and 9 bases separated the two germline ends. The specimen was blood. This rearrangement joins TRBV28 to TRBJ2-3; D is unclear. The receptor comes from a girl aged 5-17 years with multiple sclerosis. The CDR3 nucleotides read TGTGCCAGCAGCCCCCCGGGAGATACGCAGTATTTT. Translating it yields CASSPPGDTQYF.